Following are 21 T cell receptor beta chains from one sample sequenced in a study of Graves' ophthalmopathy and Graves' hyperthyroidism. CDR3 regions of TCR beta were amplified from RNA transcripts. First-round RT-PCR employed HTBI primers, with a second-round multiplex PCR after it. TCRdb processed the multiplex PCR reads anew with MiXCR; each CDR3 protein has one entry. The sample consists of about 240,000 distinct CDR3 sequences, about 46% of them appearing once. Sequenced material: peripheral blood. These receptors were obtained from an adult man with Graves' ophthalmopathy.

The chain's CDR3 is CASSLEGRSYEQYF. The CDR3 nucleotides read TGTGCCAGCAGCTTAGAGGGCAGATCCTACGAGCAGTACTTC. The rearrangement joins TRBV7-9 to TRBJ2-7; D call uncertain. This CDR3 comprises 14 residues. With 1 base removed from V and 1 base from J, the gap between germline ends came to 8 bases. Germline loops: CDR1 SEHNR, CDR2 FQNEAQ (reference sequence).

The V call is TRBV12-3 or TRBV12-4, the J call TRBJ1-3; no reliable D call. Trimming removed 5 bases at V and 0 bases at J, with 11 bases between. This CDR3 region has 15 residues. The DNA of the CDR3 is TGTGCCAGCAGTGACTCGGGGAGCTCTGGAAACACCATATATTTT. It yields the protein CASSDSGSSGNTIYF.

This clonotype has just a few counts. The chain combines TRBV2 with TRBJ1-2; D gene unclear. Trimming removed 9 bases at V and 8 bases at J, with 19 bases between. The CDR3 runs to 13 residues. Germline-derived CDR1 and CDR2 are SNHLY and FYNNEI. The CDR3 DNA is TGTGCCAGGTCGTCTCGGAGGGCATCAGGCTACACCTTC. This sequence encodes CARSSRRASGYTF. The variable domain in full, with the rest retrieved from reference TRBV2 and TRBJ1-2, is EPEVTQTPSHQVTQMGQEVILRCVPISNHLYFYWYRQILGQKVEFLVSFYNNEISEKSEIFDDQFSVERPDGSNFTLKIRSTKLEDSAMYFCARSSRRASGYTFGSGTRLTVV.

CDR3 sequence (DNA): TGTGCCAGCAGTTCCAGCCCAGGATCCTACGAGCAGTACTTC. This gives the protein CASSSSPGSYEQYF. The chain is built from TRBV6-5 and TRBJ2-7, with D uncertain. This CDR3 region has 14 residues. Trimming left V 4 bases short and J 1 base short, with 11 bases between. The germline CDR1 and CDR2 sequences are MNHEY and SVGAGI.

V usage is TRBV25-1 and J usage is TRBJ2-7; no firm D call. From germline, CDR1 is MGHDK and CDR2 SYGVNS. Deletions cut 2 bases from V and 2 bases from J, with 4 bases between. The CDR3 spans 12 residues. CDR3 coding DNA: TGTGCCAGCAGTGAAAGGACCTACGAGCAGTACTTC. This gives the protein CASSERTYEQYF.

This clonotype was detected a few times. This sequence joins TRBV5-8 and TRBJ2-6, with unresolved D. The V end lost 5 bases, the J end lost 2 bases, and 8 bases lay between the germline ends. Germline-derived CDR1 and CDR2 are SGHTS and YDEGEE. The CDR3 extends over 14 amino acids. As DNA, the CDR3 is TGTGCCAGCAGGACGTCTCCTGGGGCCAACGTCCTGACTTTC. Its protein is CASRTSPGANVLTF.

The rearrangement uses TRBV7-3 and TRBJ1-1; TRBD1 might be the D (6 bases). Germline V CDR1 and CDR2: SGHTA, FQGTGA. The CDR3 sequence is 17 residues long. V lost 0 bases, J lost 1 base, and 15 bases lay in between. CDR3 DNA sequence: TGTGCCAGCAGCTTAACCCCCCGGACAGTCCCGAACACTGAAGCTTTCTTT. This codes for CASSLTPRTVPNTEAFF. Full variable domain (missing parts from reference TRBV7-3 and TRBJ1-1): GAGVSQTPSNKVTEKGKYVELRCDPISGHTALYWYRQSLGQGPEFLIYFQGTGAADDSGLPNDRFFAVRPEGSVSTLKIQRTERGDSAVYLCASSLTPRTVPNTEAFFGQGTRLTVV.

This clonotype has only a few counts. The V and J genes are TRBV10-3 and TRBJ2-7; the D is unclear. Germline-derived CDR1 and CDR2 are ENHRY and SYGVKD. Trimming took off 2 bases at V and 1 base at J, with 9 bases between the two ends. This CDR3 region has 14 residues. The CDR3 DNA is TGTGCCATCAGTGAGCTAGAGGAGTCCTACGAGCAGTACTTC. Encoded protein: CAISELEESYEQYF.

This clonotype was counted at least ten times. The chain combines TRBV29-1 with TRBJ2-2; 10 bases are a match to TRBD1. J gave up 5 bases and V 7 bases, and 13 bases lay outside the gene matches. CDR3 length: 16 amino acids. Germline V gives CDR1 SQVTM, CDR2 ANQGSEA. The DNA for the CDR3 is TGCAGCGCGACGCCGCGACAGGGGGCGCTTACCGGGGAGCTGTTTTTT. Translated, it gives CSATPRQGALTGELFF.

This chain connects TRBV29-1 to TRBJ2-7; D might be TRBD1 (6 bases). This CDR3 is built from 13 residues. V shed 7 bases and J shed 1 base, with 14 bases lying between them. The V gene's germline CDR1 is SQVTM and CDR2 ANQGSEA. The CDR3 coding sequence is TGCAGCGCCGCAACAGGGTTTTCCTACGAGCAGTACTTC. It is translated as CSAATGFSYEQYF.

To note about this clonotype: Since a much larger clone is just one base distant, this may be a read error. The chain couples TRBV2 to TRBJ2-5; tentatively, D is TRBD1 (5 bases). Germline V CDR1 and CDR2: SNHLY, FYNNEI. The CDR3 is 14 amino acids. CDR3 DNA sequence: TGTGCCAGCAGCTCTCGGACACCTCAAGAGGCCCAGTACTTC. Its protein is CASSSRTPQEAQYF. Filled out from reference TRBV2 and TRBJ2-5, the complete variable domain reads EPEVTQTPSHQVTQMGQEVILRCVPISNHLYFYWYRQILGQKVEFLVSFYNNEISEKSEIFDDQFSVERPDGSNFTLKIRSTKLEDSAMYFCASSSRTPQEAQYFGPGTRLLVL.

About this clonotype itself: The junction and the germline gene differ at one end; a read error may be behind it. DNA for the CDR3: TGTGCCAACAGTTCCCAGCCCCAGCATTTT. Its protein is CANSSQPQHF. The rearrangement links TRBV2 to TRBJ1-5; D is unresolved. CDR3 length equals 10 residues. From germline, CDR1 is SNHLY and CDR2 FYNNEI.

This clonotype has only a few counts. The CDR3 DNA reads as TGTGCCAGCAGCCCTTCCAGGGGGGTACCCGGGGAGCTGTTTTTT. Translating it yields CASSPSRGVPGELFF. The chain employs TRBV6-4 and TRBJ2-2, with D perhaps matching TRBD1 (7 bases). CDR1 and CDR2 (germline): MRHNA, SNTAGT. There are 15 residues in the CDR3. Deletions cut 6 bases from V and 6 bases from J, with 17 bases between.

The V gene is TRBV6-4, the J gene TRBJ2-2; D remains ambiguous. Trimming cost V 3 bases and J 4 bases, with 12 bases left between them. The CDR3 runs to 15 residues. Germline CDR1 MRHNA, CDR2 SNTAGT. DNA for the CDR3: TGTGCCAGCAGTGATGGTCAGTTGAGCACCGGGGAGCTGTTTTTT. Residues: CASSDGQLSTGELFF.

This clonotype has more than one count but fewer than ten. A read error may account for a junction end that differs from germline. This sequence joins TRBV7-7 and TRBJ1-2; weak D call: TRBD1 (6 bases). The V gene's germline CDR1 is SSHAT and CDR2 FNYEAQ (reference sequence). CDR3 length: 18 amino acids. The CDR3 sequence is CASSFPVPGAPTNYGYTF. The CDR3 DNA reads as TGTGCTAGCAGCTTCCCGGTCCCAGGGGCTCCTACTAACTATGGCTACACCTTC.

The chain links TRBV9 to TRBJ2-7; D is undetermined. The J call is uncertain, as TRBJ2-5 better fits the DNA end. The CDR3 loop spans 14 amino acids. Germline values: CDR1 SGDLS, CDR2 YYNGEE. CDR3 coding DNA: TGTGCCAGCAGCGCACCTAGTTACTCAGAGACCCAGTACTTC. Protein product: CASSAPSYSETQYF.

The chain couples TRBV7-9 to TRBJ2-5; D is possibly TRBD1 or TRBD2 (6 bases each). Germline loops: CDR1 SEHNR, CDR2 FQNEAQ (reference sequence). CDR3 length: 14 residues. V was cut by 5 bases and J by 4 bases, with 14 bases left in between. The CDR3 nucleotides are TGTGCCAGCAGCAGAGAGTGGGGGGCAGAGACCCAGTACTTC. Translation: CASSREWGAETQYF. The entire variable domain, with the rest obtained from reference TRBV7-9 and TRBJ2-5, is as follows: DTGVSQNPRHKITKRGQNVTFRCDPISEHNRLYWYRQTLGQGPEFLTYFQNEAQLEKSRLLSDRFSAERPKGSFSTLEIQRTEQGDSAMYLCASSREWGAETQYFGPGTRLLVL.

The chain couples TRBV5-1 to TRBJ2-7, with TRBD2 matching 13 bases. CDR1 SGHRS and CDR2 YFSETQ come from the germline V gene. After removal of 4 bases from V and 4 bases from J, the junction contained 17 bases not matched to a gene. The CDR3 is 19 amino acids. The chain's CDR3 is CASSRDSWTSGRRAYEQYF. The CDR3 region has the DNA TGCGCCAGCAGCCGTGACTCATGGACTAGCGGGAGACGGGCGTACGAGCAGTACTTC. The full variable domain, rest sourced from reference TRBV5-1 and TRBJ2-7, is KAGVTQTPRYLIKTRGQQVTLSCSPISGHRSVSWYQQTPGQGLQFLFEYFSETQRNKGNFPGRFSGRQFSNSRSEMNVSTLELGDSALYLCASSRDSWTSGRRAYEQYFGPGTRLTVT.

The CDR3 coding sequence is TGCAGCGTTGATCGGACAGACAAATCTAACTATGGCTACACCTTC. Translating gives CSVDRTDKSNYGYTF. The chain combines TRBV29-1 with TRBJ1-2, with D possibly TRBD1 on 6 matching bases. The CDR3 totals 15 residues. Trimming stripped 3 bases from V and 0 bases from J, with 14 bases between. Germline V lookup: CDR1 SQVTM, CDR2 ANQGSEA.

This clonotype was seen only a few times. V usage is TRBV7-2 and J usage is TRBJ1-6; possibly TRBD1 for D (6 bases). Per germline, CDR1 SGHTA and CDR2 FQGNSA. Trimming pared 4 bases from V and 6 bases from J, leaving 16 bases between. CDR3 length: 16 residues. Written as DNA, the CDR3 is TGTGCCAGCAGCTCCCGGGTGGGGGGCACTAATTCACCCCTCCACTTT. Its protein product is CASSSRVGGTNSPLHF.

CDR3 in DNA: TGTGCCAGCAGCCGACTAGCAACGGGGACCGGGGAGCTGTTTTTT. Amino acid sequence: CASSRLATGTGELFF. This chain uses TRBV7-2 with TRBJ2-2; 7 bases agree with TRBD2. The CDR3 is made up of 15 amino acids. Germline loops: CDR1 SGHTA, CDR2 FQGNSA. Unmatched junction bases numbered 8, after V lost 5 bases and J lost 5 bases.